Below, one T cell receptor beta chain is given with its context. This entry belongs to a study of shared clonotypes between healthy human individuals. Libraries were prepared by immunoSEQ multiplex PCR; TCRdb keeps only in-frame clonotypes and omits some of them. The sample holds about 710,000 clones, around 73% seen once. Germline V CDR1 and CDR2: SGHNT, YYREEE (reference sequence). The CDR3 totals 16 residues. The germline V and J ends were trimmed by 0 bases and 3 bases, with 15 bases remaining between them. The chain couples TRBV5-4 to TRBJ1-2, with a weak D call TRBD1 (6 bases). Input material: memory CD4+ T cells sorted from blood. Stated subset: CD45RA-negative fraction. The origin of this receptor is a woman between 25 and 40 years old in good health. CDR3 protein: CASSLVAGEVYYGYTF. CDR3 in DNA: TGTGCCAGCAGCTTGGTAGCAGGGGAGGTTTACTATGGCTACACCTTC.